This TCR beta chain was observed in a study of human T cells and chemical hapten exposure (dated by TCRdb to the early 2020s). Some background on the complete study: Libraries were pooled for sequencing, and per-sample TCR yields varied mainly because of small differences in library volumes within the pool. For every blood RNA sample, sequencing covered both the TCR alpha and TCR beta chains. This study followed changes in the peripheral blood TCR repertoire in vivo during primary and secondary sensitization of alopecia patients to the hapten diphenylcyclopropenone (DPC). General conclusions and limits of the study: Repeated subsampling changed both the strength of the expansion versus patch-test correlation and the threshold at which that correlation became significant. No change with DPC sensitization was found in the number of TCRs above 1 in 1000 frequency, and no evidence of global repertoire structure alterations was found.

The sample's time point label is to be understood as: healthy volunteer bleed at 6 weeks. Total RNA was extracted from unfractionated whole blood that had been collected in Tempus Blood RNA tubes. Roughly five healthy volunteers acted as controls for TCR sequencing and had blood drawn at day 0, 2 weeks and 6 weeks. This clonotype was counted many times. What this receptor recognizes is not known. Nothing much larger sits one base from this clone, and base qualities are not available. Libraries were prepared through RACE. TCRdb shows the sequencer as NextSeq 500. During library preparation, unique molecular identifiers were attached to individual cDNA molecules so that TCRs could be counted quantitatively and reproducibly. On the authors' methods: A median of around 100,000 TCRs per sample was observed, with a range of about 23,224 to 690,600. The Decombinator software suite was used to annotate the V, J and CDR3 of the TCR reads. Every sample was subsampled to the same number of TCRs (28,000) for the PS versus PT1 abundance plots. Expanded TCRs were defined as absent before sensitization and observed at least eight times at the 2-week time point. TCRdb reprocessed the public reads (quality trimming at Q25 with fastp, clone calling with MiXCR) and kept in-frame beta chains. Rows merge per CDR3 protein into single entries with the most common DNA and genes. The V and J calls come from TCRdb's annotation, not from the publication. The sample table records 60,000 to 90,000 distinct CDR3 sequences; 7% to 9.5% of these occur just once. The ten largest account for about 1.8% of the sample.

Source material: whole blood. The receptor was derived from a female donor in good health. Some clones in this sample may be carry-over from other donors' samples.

The CDR3 is CASSPRVLAGAYNEQFF. In nucleotide form, the sequence is TGTGCCAGCAGCCCAAGGGTCCTCGCGGGGGCTTACAATGAGCAGTTCTTC. The chain joins TRBV11-3 to TRBJ2-1; perhaps TRBD2 is the D gene, with 7 bases matching. The V end loses 5 bases and the J end loses 4 bases, and a stretch of 21 bases separates them. From its cysteine to its phenylalanine, the CDR3 spans 17 amino acids. Only the CDR3 part of the read is kept: 51 bases, read in frame from the first base. Based on the germline V gene, the CDR1 and CDR2 sequences are SGHNT and YENEEA.